This passage covers 12 T cell receptor beta chains from one sample sequenced in a study of CD8+ T cells in alopecia areata (dated by TCRdb to 2016 to 2019). The intended sense of this specimen's time point label: about 25 weeks on oral tofacitinib. The treatment or condition tag for this specimen amounts to: oral pan-JAK inhibitor, 5-10 mg twice daily. Receptor amplification or capture employed the immunoSEQ multiplex PCR assay. RNA was extracted from all samples and reverse transcribed into cDNA, which served as template for TCR sequencing. This immuneACCESS table, as held by TCRdb, lists in-frame sequences with V and J called but not all clones. Of the missing ones, under half trace to an unresolved V gene in checked studies; the others have no known cause. The sample profile shows roughly 99,000 clones; less than 90% of them were found once. Roughly a quarter of the sample is in the top ten clones.

The source material was CD8+ T cells sorted from blood, sampled at week 24, from a patient treated with tofacitinib. The receptors here all came from a human donor with alopecia areata.

The J gene is TRBJ1-1, the V gene TRBV9; possible D gene TRBD1, 6 bases. The length of the CDR3 is 13 residues. Trimming stripped 0 bases from V and 5 bases from J, with 8 bases between. CDR1 SGDLS and CDR2 YYNGEE come from the germline V gene. The CDR3 sequence is CASSVGGATEAFF. In DNA, the CDR3 is TGTGCCAGCAGCGTAGGGGGGGCGACTGAAGCTTTCTTT.

This chain uses TRBV7-9 with TRBJ2-7; tentatively, D is TRBD2 (7 bases). CDR1 is SEHNR, CDR2 FQNEAQ, per germline (reference sequence). The V and J ends lost 0 bases and 7 bases respectively, with 19 bases between them. The CDR3 runs 16 residues. CDR3 DNA sequence: TGTGCCAGCAGCTTAGCTGGTTCGGGGGGCAGTGAGGAGCAGTACTTC. It translates to CASSLAGSGGSEEQYF. The full variable domain, with the rest looked up from reference TRBV7-9 and TRBJ2-7, is DTGVSQNPRHKITKRGQNVTFRCDPISEHNRLYWYRQTLGQGPEFLTYFQNEAQLEKSRLLSDRFSAERPKGSFSTLEIQRTEQGDSAMYLCASSLAGSGGSEEQYFGPGTRLTVT.

The chain carries TRBV11-2 and TRBJ2-7, with D hard to call. The V gene's germline CDR1 is SGHAT and CDR2 FQNNGV. V was shortened by 0 bases and J by 11 bases, with 11 bases between the two germline ends. CDR3 length: 12 amino acids. The DNA for the CDR3 is TGTGCCAGCAGCTTAGAGGGGTTAAATAAGTACTTC. Its translation is CASSLEGLNKYF. Complete variable domain (other parts from reference TRBV11-2 and TRBJ2-7): EAGVAQSPRYKIIEKRQSVAFWCNPISGHATLYWYQQILGQGPKLLIQFQNNGVVDDSQLPKDRFSAERLKGVDSTLKIQPAKLEDSAVYLCASSLEGLNKYFGPGTRLTVT.

This rearrangement joins TRBV5-6 to TRBJ2-1, with 11 bases that match TRBD1. The germline CDR1 and CDR2 sequences are SGHDT and YYEEEE. With 4 bases clipped from V and 8 bases from J, the junction kept 8 bases outside the gene matches. The CDR3 consists of 15 residues. The CDR3 DNA is TGTGCCAGCAGCGAAAGGGACAGGGGGGGCGATGAGCAGTTCTTC. Residues: CASSERDRGGDEQFF.

The chain joins TRBV7-3 to TRBJ2-7, with no clear D. V was pared by 7 bases and J by 4 bases, with 17 bases between. The CDR3 covers 14 residues. Per the germline V gene, CDR1 is SGHTA and CDR2 is FQGTGA. CDR3 nucleotide sequence: TGTGCCAGCACCAGCTACGGACCTGGTTACGAGCAGTACTTC. This sequence encodes CASTSYGPGYEQYF.

J is TRBJ2-7 and V is TRBV13; D might be TRBD1 (6 bases). CDR1 and CDR2 from the germline V gene are PRHDT and FYEKMQ (reference sequence). The CDR3 extends over 13 amino acids. V was shortened by 5 bases and J by 2 bases, with 10 bases between the two germline ends. DNA of the CDR3: TGTGCCAGCAGCCAACAGGGTGCCTACGAGCAGTACTTC. This gives the protein CASSQQGAYEQYF.

The gene calls are TRBV7-9 and TRBJ2-1; unclear D gene. Germline values: CDR1 SEHNR, CDR2 FQNEAQ (reference sequence). Between the trimmed V and J ends, which lost 8 bases and 6 bases, there was a span of 8 bases. This CDR3 has 11 residues. DNA for the CDR3: TGTGCCAGCTCCTACTCCAATGAGCAGTTCTTC. This translates into CASSYSNEQFF.

The chain joins TRBV5-1 to TRBJ2-2; 10 bases fit TRBD1. CDR1 and CDR2 from the germline V gene are SGHRS and YFSETQ. The CDR3 spans 15 residues. Unmatched junction bases numbered 7, after V lost 5 bases and J lost 6 bases. The CDR3 loop is CASSFGTGVPGELFF. CDR3 nucleotides: TGCGCCAGCAGTTTCGGGACAGGGGTCCCCGGGGAGCTGTTTTTT.

The genes are TRBV27 and TRBJ2-7; TRBD2 matches at 12 bases. Germline CDR1 is MNHEY and CDR2 is SMNVEV (reference sequence). The CDR3 loop spans 14 amino acids. J was trimmed by 4 bases and V by 6 bases; bases with no gene match: 4. The CDR3 DNA follows: TGTGCCAGCAGCCTTACTAGCGGGGGGTACGAGCAGTACTTC. Its translation: CASSLTSGGYEQYF.

The chain is built from TRBV1 and TRBJ2-4. TRBV1 is a documented pseudogene. CDR3 length equals 17 residues. CDR3 DNA: TGCACCAGCAGCCGGGGGGCAGTCCGAAAAGCCAAAAACATTCAGTACTTC. It encodes CTSSRGAVRKAKNIQYF.

For the CDR3, the DNA is TGTGCCAGCAGCCCTAGATTGACAGGGAACGAGCAGTACTTC. Protein product: CASSPRLTGNEQYF. V gene TRBV2 combines with J gene TRBJ2-7; 7 nucleotides agree with TRBD1. This CDR3 is 14 amino acids long. Germline loops: CDR1 SNHLY, CDR2 FYNNEI. V shed 6 bases and J 5 bases; nucleotides not matched to a gene: 10.

J is TRBJ2-7 and V is TRBV30; the match to TRBD1 covers 8 bases. Germline V gives CDR1 GTSNPN, CDR2 SVGIG (reference sequence). The CDR3 has 11 amino acids. CDR3 amino acids: CAGQGANEQYF. CDR3 bases: TGTGCGGGGCAGGGGGCGAACGAGCAGTACTTC.